The 4 T cell receptor beta chains listed next were all sequenced from one sample in a study of CD8+CD57+ T cells in acquired aplastic anemia. An expansion of CD8+CD57+ cells by flow cytometry had been shown in patients chosen for sequencing. TCR beta VDJ and CDR3 profiles were obtained from a genomic DNA template. TCRdb reanalysed the reads using MiXCR and keeps one entry per CDR3 protein. The table has around 430,000 distinct CDR3 sequences, around 33% seen once. Sequenced sample: sorted CD4+, CD8+, or CD8+CD57+ T cells (not recorded which) from PBMCs. The source is a human donor with aplastic anemia.

This clonotype appeared many times. The rearrangement links TRBV7-6 to TRBJ2-7, with TRBD2 identical over 7 bases. The V segment lost 5 bases and the J segment 7 bases; nucleotides outside the gene matches: 8. This CDR3 is built from 13 residues. Germline V gives CDR1 SGHVS, CDR2 FNYEAQ. CDR3 in amino acids: CASSGGVDAEQYF. Written as DNA, the CDR3 is TGTGCCAGCAGCGGGGGGGTGGATGCTGAGCAGTACTTC.

The chain is built from TRBV2 and TRBJ2-7; 12 nucleotides align to TRBD2. The V gene's germline CDR1 is SNHLY and CDR2 FYNNEI. Trimming cost V 4 bases and J 2 bases; bases outside gene matches: 3. The CDR3 sequence is 15 residues long. The CDR3 DNA reads TGTGCCAGCAGTGGATGGACTAGCGGGACCTACGAGCAGTACTTC. Translating gives CASSGWTSGTYEQYF.

This clonotype was seen a few times. This chain links TRBV30 with TRBJ2-1, with TRBD1 matching over 11 bases. CDR3 length: 17 amino acids. Germline V lookup: CDR1 GTSNPN, CDR2 SVGIG (reference sequence). The V segment lost 3 bases and the J segment 2 bases; nucleotides outside the gene matches: 9. The CDR3 region has the DNA TGTGCCTGGAGAGACAATGGACAGGGGGCGACCTACAATGAGCAGTTCTTC. This encodes CAWRDNGQGATYNEQFF.

This clonotype was counted many times. The chain has TRBV20-1 and TRBJ1-1, with TRBD1 identical over 9 bases. V was pared by 6 bases and J by 0 bases, with 2 bases of the junction left unmatched. Looked up from germline, CDR1 is DFQATT and CDR2 is SNEGSKA (reference sequence). CDR3 length: 13 residues. CDR3: CSARTGVNTEAFF. CDR3 DNA: TGCAGTGCCCGGACAGGGGTGAACACTGAAGCTTTCTTT.